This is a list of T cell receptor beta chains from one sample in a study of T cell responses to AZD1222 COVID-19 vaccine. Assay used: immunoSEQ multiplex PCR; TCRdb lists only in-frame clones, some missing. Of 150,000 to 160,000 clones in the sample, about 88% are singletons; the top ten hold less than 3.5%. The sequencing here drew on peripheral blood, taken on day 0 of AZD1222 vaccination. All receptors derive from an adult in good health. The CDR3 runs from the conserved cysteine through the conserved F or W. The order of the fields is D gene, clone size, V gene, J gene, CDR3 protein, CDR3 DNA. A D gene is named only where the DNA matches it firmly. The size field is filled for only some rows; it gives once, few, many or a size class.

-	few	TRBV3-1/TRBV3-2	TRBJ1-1	CASSFGTGRTNTEAFF	TGTGCCAGCAGCTTCGGGACGGGACGTACGAACACTGAAGCTTTCTTT
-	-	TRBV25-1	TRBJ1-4	CASSRGGGKDEKLFF	TGTGCCAGCAGCCGAGGCGGGGGTAAGGATGAAAAACTGTTTTTT
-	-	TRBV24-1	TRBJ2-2	CATSDRGTTNTGELFF	TGTGCCACCAGTGATCGGGGGACAACGAACACCGGGGAGCTGTTTTTT
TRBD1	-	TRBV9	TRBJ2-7	CASSAQGQGSYEQYF	TGTGCCAGCAGCGCCCAGGGACAGGGCTCCTACGAGCAGTACTTC
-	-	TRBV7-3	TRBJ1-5	CASSSGSRQPQHF	TGTGCCAGCAGCTCAGGCAGCCGACAGCCCCAGCATTTT
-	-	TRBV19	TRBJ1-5	CASSFSALRQPQHF	TGTGCCAGTAGTTTCTCCGCTTTACGTCAGCCCCAGCATTTT
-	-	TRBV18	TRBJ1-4	CASSPPTDLGEKLFF	TGTGCCAGCTCACCACCAACAGACTTGGGAGAAAAACTGTTTTTT
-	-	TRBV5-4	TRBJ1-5	CASSLNVAGPQHF	TGTGCCAGCAGCCTGAATGTCGCGGGGCCCCAGCATTTT
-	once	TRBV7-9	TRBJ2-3	CASSLAGETDTQYF	TGTGCCAGCAGCTTAGCGGGGGAAACAGATACGCAGTATTTT
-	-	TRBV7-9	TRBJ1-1	CASSLVGAWGEAFF	TGTGCCAGCAGCTTAGTAGGGGCATGGGGTGAAGCTTTCTTT
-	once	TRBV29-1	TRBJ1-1	CSVEDPAEVTEAFF	TGCAGCGTTGAAGATCCCGCGGAGGTCACTGAAGCTTTCTTT
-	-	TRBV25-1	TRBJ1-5	CASSNRDTYQPQHF	TGTGCCAGCAGTAACCGGGACACTTATCAGCCCCAGCATTTT
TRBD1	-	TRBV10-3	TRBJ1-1	CAIWGQGSTEAFF	TGTGCCATTTGGGGACAGGGCAGCACTGAAGCTTTCTTT
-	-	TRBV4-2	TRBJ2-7	CASSQARGSRVEQYF	TGTGCCAGCAGCCAAGCTCGTGGGAGCCGGGTAGAGCAGTACTTC
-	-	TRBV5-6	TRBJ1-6	CASSLSGSGNSPLHF	TGTGCCAGCAGCTTATCGGGATCGGGTAATTCACCCCTCCACTTT
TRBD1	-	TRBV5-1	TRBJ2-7	CASSVQGLGYEQYF	TGCGCCAGCAGCGTACAGGGGCTAGGCTACGAGCAGTACTTC
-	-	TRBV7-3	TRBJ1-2	CASSPKGNDYGYTF	TGTGCCAGCAGCCCCAAAGGCAATGACTATGGCTACACCTTC